This T cell receptor beta chain was profiled in a study of T-cell memory formation after mild COVID-19. Study-wide results and limits: Prior to infection, memory already included some responding clones, suggesting cross-reactive memory joined.

The CDR3 sequence is 14 residues long. Germline CDR1 is SNHLY and CDR2 is FYNNEI. V shed 10 bases and J 9 bases; nucleotides not matched to a gene: 11. TCRdb recomputed calls from the 5' RACE reads with MiXCR, one row per CDR3 protein. This table has 300,000 to 400,000 distinct CDR3 sequences, 25% to 30% appearing once. Many counts were recorded for this clonotype. What it binds is not known. The TCR sequence derives from an adult woman who had mild COVID-19 (a few samples of this study predate the infection). Cell type and time point are not known. The sample was PBMCs or a T cell subset sorted from them (not recorded which). The rearrangement uses TRBV2 and TRBJ2-1, with 11 bases aligning to TRBD2. This CDR3 is CATSTSGTTFEQFF. The CDR3 DNA follows: TGTGCCACTTCGACTAGCGGGACTACTTTTGAGCAGTTCTTC.